The next 5 T cell receptor beta chains were all read from a single sample in a study of early T cells in non-severe SARS-CoV-2 infection. TCRdb re-derived calls from the 5' RACE reads in MiXCR, one entry per CDR3 protein. The sample shows more than 20,000 distinct CDR3 sequences, around 5% of them seen only once. Sequences were obtained from whole blood. Receptors were obtained from an adult who was a healthcare worker with PCR-confirmed SARS-CoV-2 infection or an uninfected control (not recorded which).

This clonotype was picked up a small number of times. V gene TRBV4-3 combines with J gene TRBJ2-7; TRBD2 matches 9 bases. J lost 5 bases, V lost 2 bases, and 16 bases had no gene match. Per germline, CDR1 LGHNA and CDR2 YSLEER. The CDR3 length is 18 residues. This chain's CDR3 is CASSQNAVYAGGPDEQYF. The CDR3 bases are TGCGCCAGCAGCCAAAATGCGGTGTATGCGGGAGGGCCGGACGAGCAGTACTTC.

This clonotype came up many times. J is TRBJ2-1 and V is TRBV4-3; 10 bases fit TRBD1. The CDR3 has 15 residues. V gave up 4 bases and J gave up 9 bases; unmatched junction bases: 9. Germline lookup yields CDR1 LGHNA and CDR2 YSLEER. The CDR3 loop is CASSLTDRGLSEQFF. The CDR3 DNA follows: TGCGCCAGCAGCCTCACTGACAGGGGGCTAAGTGAGCAGTTCTTC.

This clonotype was observed at least ten times. The gene calls are TRBV7-8 and TRBJ2-1, with D tentatively TRBD1 (5 bases). Germline V gives CDR1 SGHVS, CDR2 FQNEAQ. With 1 base removed from V and 1 base from J, the gap between germline ends came to 11 bases. The CDR3 contains 16 residues. CDR3 residues: CASSLVRTTSYNEQFF. The CDR3 DNA sequence: TGTGCCAGCAGCTTAGTTCGGACAACTTCCTACAATGAGCAGTTCTTC.

The gene calls are TRBV29-1 and TRBJ2-4, with unresolved D. The CDR3 is 11 amino acids. From germline, CDR1 is SQVTM and CDR2 ANQGSEA. The V end lost 6 bases, the J end lost 8 bases, and 11 bases lay between the germline ends. CDR3 residues: CSVETWYIQYF. The CDR3 DNA sequence: TGCAGCGTGGAGACCTGGTACATTCAGTACTTC.

This clonotype was observed a few times. CDR3 in amino acids: CASRSLQGAPRNEQFF. CDR3 sequence (DNA): TGTGCCAGCAGGTCTTTACAGGGGGCGCCCCGTAATGAGCAGTTCTTC. The rearrangement links TRBV28 to TRBJ2-1; 9 positions match TRBD1. Germline CDR1 and CDR2: MDHEN and SYDVKM. V was clipped by 6 bases and J by 7 bases; unmatched bases: 13. The CDR3 spans 16 residues.